Presented here are 22 T cell receptor beta chains from one specimen sequenced in a study of T cells in Graves' hyperthyroidism and ophthalmopathy. Amplified regions were TCR beta CDR3 sequences from RNA transcripts. The HTBI primer set was used in a first-round RT-PCR of the TCR CDR3. MiXCR, applied by TCRdb to the multiplex PCR reads, yields one record per CDR3 protein. The sample carries under 550,000 distinct CDR3 sequences, about 20% recorded once. Sequenced material: blood. The receptors originated from a man aged 35 to 55 with Graves' ophthalmopathy.

The CDR3 spells CASSPVGLATYEQYF. The CDR3 DNA follows: TGCGCCAGCAGCCCTGTAGGACTAGCGACATACGAGCAGTACTTC. The V gene is TRBV4-1, the J gene TRBJ2-7; the match to TRBD2 covers 9 bases. The germline gives CDR1 MGHRA, CDR2 YSYEKL. The V segment lost 4 bases and the J segment 4 bases; nucleotides outside the gene matches: 8. This CDR3 is 15 amino acids long.

This clonotype was seen many times. The V call is TRBV5-1, the J call TRBJ2-7, with 7 bases that match TRBD2. With V trimmed by 4 bases and J by 1 base, 8 bases remained unmatched. The CDR3 length is 15 residues. The germline V gene encodes CDR1 SGHRS and CDR2 YFSETQ. Here the CDR3 DNA reads TGCGCCAGCAGCCCGGGGGGAATTGGGTCCTACGAGCAGTACTTC. This translates into CASSPGGIGSYEQYF.

This clonotype was seen only a few times. The V call is TRBV6-1, the J call TRBJ2-5; 13 bases are a match to TRBD2. Germline V lookup: CDR1 MNHNS, CDR2 SASEGT. J was trimmed by 0 bases and V by 6 bases; bases with no gene match: 10. The CDR3 is 18 amino acids. The CDR3 sequence is CASSPGTSGNRYQETQYF. CDR3 DNA sequence: TGTGCCAGCAGCCCCGGGACTAGCGGGAACAGGTACCAAGAGACCCAGTACTTC.

Ten or more counts support this clonotype. This chain connects TRBV6-2 or TRBV6-3 to TRBJ2-2, with 11 positions matching TRBD2. Unmatched junction bases numbered 10, after V lost 7 bases and J lost 3 bases. CDR1 MNHEY and CDR2 SVGEGT come from the germline V gene. The CDR3 spans 17 residues. Written as DNA, the CDR3 is TGTGCCAGCACCTCCACCCTAGCGGGGGGCTACACCGGGGAGCTGTTTTTT. Amino acid sequence: CASTSTLAGGYTGELFF.

This clonotype appeared many times. The rearrangement uses TRBV20-1 and TRBJ2-7, with D unresolved. This CDR3 is 14 amino acids long. CDR1 is DFQATT, CDR2 SNEGSKA, per germline (reference sequence). V was trimmed by 3 bases and J by 2 bases, leaving 14 bases between them. CDR3 nucleotides: TGCAGTGCTAGTGGCCTGGGTGACCCCTACGAGCAGTACTTC. This codes for CSASGLGDPYEQYF.

The chain recombines TRBV19 with TRBJ2-6; D is undetermined. V lost 5 bases to trimming and J lost 2 bases, with 28 bases between them. The CDR3 has 21 residues. Germline V gene sequence: CDR1 LNHDA, CDR2 SQIVND (reference sequence). CDR3 residues: CASSFRVQISFGPAGANVLTF. The CDR3 DNA is TGTGCCAGTAGTTTCAGAGTCCAGATATCGTTTGGACCCGCTGGGGCCAACGTCCTGACTTTC. Using reference TRBV19 and TRBJ2-6 for the parts outside the CDR3, the full variable domain is DGGITQSPKYLFRKEGQNVTLSCEQNLNHDAMYWYRQDPGQGLRLIYYSQIVNDFQKGDIAEGYSVSREKKESFPLTVTSAQKNPTAFYLCASSFRVQISFGPAGANVLTFGAGSRLTVL.

The rearrangement joins TRBV29-1 to TRBJ1-2; D ambiguous. Germline-derived CDR1 and CDR2 are SQVTM and ANQGSEA. This CDR3 has 11 residues. V was cut by 8 bases and J by 8 bases, with 15 bases left in between. The CDR3 sequence is CSFREALGYTF. The CDR3 DNA sequence: TGCAGCTTCCGGGAAGCCCTAGGCTACACCTTC.

The count of this clonotype is one. This sequence joins TRBV6-2 or TRBV6-3 and TRBJ2-1; 8 positions match TRBD2. CDR1 MNHEY and CDR2 SVGEGT come from the germline V gene. The CDR3 is 16 residues long. The ends lost 5 bases at V and 5 bases at J; junction bases unmatched: 11. Here the CDR3 DNA reads TGTGCCAGCAGTAAAGAGGCGGGGGGAGGACACAATGAGCAGTTCTTC. Protein product: CASSKEAGGGHNEQFF.

The chain carries TRBV6-2 or TRBV6-3 and TRBJ2-3, with 11 bases lining up with TRBD2. The trim removed 7 bases at V and 7 bases at J, leaving 13 bases unmatched. The CDR3 covers 16 residues. Germline loops: CDR1 MNHEY, CDR2 SVGEGT. As DNA, the CDR3 is TGTGCCAGCAAACCTAGGCTAGCGGGAGGCGGAAATACGCAGTATTTT. Protein sequence: CASKPRLAGGGNTQYF.

This clonotype was counted many times. This chain uses TRBV27 with TRBJ2-3, with a weak D call TRBD2 (6 bases). From germline, CDR1 is MNHEY and CDR2 SMNVEV (reference sequence). This CDR3 spans 14 amino acids. V was clipped by 7 bases and J by 1 base, with 12 bases between them. This CDR3 reads CASKPGLGTDTQYF. For the CDR3, the DNA is TGTGCCAGCAAACCGGGACTCGGCACAGATACGCAGTATTTT.

V is TRBV7-6 and J is TRBJ2-1, with TRBD2 matching over 11 bases. This CDR3 contains 17 residues. J was trimmed by 9 bases and V by 1 base; bases with no gene match: 11. CDR1 is SGHVS and CDR2 is FNYEAQ in the germline V gene. The CDR3 DNA reads TGTGCCAGCAGCTTAGTATCTGTAGCGGGAGGGGTGGGTGAGCAGTTCTTC. Translating it yields CASSLVSVAGGVGEQFF.

The rearrangement links TRBV24-1 to TRBJ2-1; TRBD1 might be the D (5 bases). The CDR3 is made up of 14 amino acids. Trimming pared 3 bases from V and 8 bases from J, leaving 13 bases between. Looked up from germline, CDR1 is KGHDR and CDR2 is SFDVKD. The CDR3 sequence: CATSDGAVEDEQFF. The CDR3 DNA reads TGTGCCACCAGTGATGGGGCAGTAGAGGATGAGCAGTTCTTC.

At least ten counts were recorded for this clonotype. This CDR3 reads CASSGQNQPQHF. The CDR3 coding sequence is TGTGCCAGCAGTGGACAGAATCAGCCCCAGCATTTT. The V gene is TRBV12-3 or TRBV12-4, the J gene TRBJ1-5, with D possibly being TRBD1 (6 bases). The CDR3 is 12 amino acids. Trimming took 5 bases from V and 4 from J, leaving 6 bases between them.

This clonotype appeared many times. J is TRBJ1-2 and V is TRBV3-1; possible D gene TRBD1, 5 bases. The CDR3 has 15 residues. V lost 1 base, J lost 8 bases, and 17 bases lay in between. Germline V lookup: CDR1 LGHDT, CDR2 YNNKEL (reference sequence). The CDR3 sequence is CASSQGPVGTTGYTF. CDR3 nucleotides: TGTGCCAGCAGCCAAGGACCGGTCGGGACGACGGGCTACACCTTC. The complete variable domain, with remaining parts taken from reference TRBV3-1 and TRBJ1-2, reads DTAVSQTPKYLVTQMGNDKSIKCEQNLGHDTMYWYKQDSKKFLKIMFSYNNKELIINETVPNRFSPKSPDKAHLNLHINSLELGDSAVYFCASSQGPVGTTGYTFGSGTRLTVV.

This clonotype was seen repeatedly, ten times or more. V usage is TRBV6-1 and J usage is TRBJ2-7; D remains ambiguous. This CDR3 region has 11 residues. V lost 3 bases, J lost 4 bases, and 4 bases lay in between. The germline V gene encodes CDR1 MNHNS and CDR2 SASEGT. CDR3 protein: CASSEPYEQYF. Here the CDR3 DNA reads TGTGCCAGCAGTGAGCCTTACGAGCAGTACTTC.

This chain connects TRBV7-9 to TRBJ2-1, with D possibly matching TRBD2 (7 bases). There are 15 residues in the CDR3. V lost 4 bases, J lost 6 bases, and 16 bases lay in between. Germline-derived CDR1 and CDR2 are SEHNR and FQNEAQ (reference sequence). The CDR3 spells CASSSSGGSINEQFF. The CDR3 coding sequence is TGTGCCAGCAGCTCTTCGGGGGGCAGTATCAATGAGCAGTTCTTC.

This chain uses TRBV20-1 with TRBJ2-7; D perhaps matches TRBD1 (6 bases). The CDR3 has 12 amino acids. The germline gives CDR1 DFQATT, CDR2 SNEGSKA (reference sequence). V lost 5 bases, J lost 2 bases, and 10 bases lay in between. CDR3: CSASNRAYEQYF. Here the CDR3 DNA reads TGCAGTGCTTCCAACAGGGCCTACGAGCAGTACTTC.

The chain is built from TRBV11-2 and TRBJ2-7; 10 nucleotides align to TRBD1. V lost 5 bases, J lost 4 bases, and 8 bases stayed unmatched. Germline V gives CDR1 SGHAT, CDR2 FQNNGV. CDR3 length: 15 residues. The CDR3 protein is CASSTRTGGVYEQYF. CDR3 DNA sequence: TGTGCCAGCAGCACCCGGACAGGGGGGGTGTACGAGCAGTACTTC.

This clonotype came up many times. V gene TRBV30 combines with J gene TRBJ1-2; TRBD1 matches at 7 bases. Germline V gene sequence: CDR1 GTSNPN, CDR2 SVGIG (reference sequence). The J segment lost 5 bases and the V segment lost 4 bases, leaving 13 bases of the junction unmatched. This CDR3 comprises 15 residues. The CDR3 loop reads CAWTPPGQGGYGYTF. Written as DNA, the CDR3 is TGTGCCTGGACCCCCCCCGGTCAGGGGGGATATGGCTACACCTTC.

This clonotype came up many times. V is TRBV7-2 and J is TRBJ2-3; a possible D gene is TRBD1 (6 bases). Between the trimmed V and J ends, which lost 5 bases and 2 bases, there was a span of 14 bases. The CDR3 runs to 15 residues. Germline values: CDR1 SGHTA, CDR2 FQGNSA. CDR3 in DNA: TGTGCCAGCAGCACCTCGGACAGCTACACAGATACGCAGTATTTT. Its protein is CASSTSDSYTDTQYF.

This clonotype appeared a few times. The chain employs TRBV7-3 and TRBJ2-3, with D uncertain. V lost 2 bases, J lost 6 bases, and 18 bases lay in between. The CDR3 consists of 16 residues. Germline loops: CDR1 SGHTA, CDR2 FQGTGA. The CDR3: CASSLLAGDERDTQYF. DNA for the CDR3: TGTGCCAGCAGCTTATTGGCTGGCGACGAACGGGATACGCAGTATTTT.

This clonotype occurred many times. The chain links TRBV27 to TRBJ2-1, with D uncertain. V was trimmed by 4 bases and J by 6 bases, leaving 22 bases between them. This CDR3 comprises 17 residues. Germline V gene lookup returns CDR1 MNHEY and CDR2 SMNVEV (reference sequence). The CDR3 protein is CASSSLPLRPKSNEQFF. CDR3 sequence (DNA): TGTGCCAGCAGTTCCCTCCCCCTGAGACCGAAGAGCAATGAGCAGTTCTTC.